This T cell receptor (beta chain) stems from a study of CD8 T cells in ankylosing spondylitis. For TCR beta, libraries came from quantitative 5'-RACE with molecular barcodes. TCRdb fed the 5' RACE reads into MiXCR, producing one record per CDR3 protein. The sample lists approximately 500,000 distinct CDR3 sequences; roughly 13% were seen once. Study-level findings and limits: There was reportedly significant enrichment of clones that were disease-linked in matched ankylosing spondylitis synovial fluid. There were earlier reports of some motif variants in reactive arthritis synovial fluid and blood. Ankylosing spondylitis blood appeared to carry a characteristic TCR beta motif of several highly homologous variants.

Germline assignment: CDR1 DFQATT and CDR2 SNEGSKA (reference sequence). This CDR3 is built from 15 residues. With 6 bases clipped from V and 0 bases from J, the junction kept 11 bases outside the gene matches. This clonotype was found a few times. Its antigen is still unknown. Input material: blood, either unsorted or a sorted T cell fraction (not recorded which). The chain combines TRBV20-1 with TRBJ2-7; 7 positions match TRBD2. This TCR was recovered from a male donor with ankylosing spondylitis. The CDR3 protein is CSAPDLGTISYEQYF. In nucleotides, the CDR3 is TGCAGTGCCCCAGACTTGGGGACTATCTCCTACGAGCAGTACTTC.